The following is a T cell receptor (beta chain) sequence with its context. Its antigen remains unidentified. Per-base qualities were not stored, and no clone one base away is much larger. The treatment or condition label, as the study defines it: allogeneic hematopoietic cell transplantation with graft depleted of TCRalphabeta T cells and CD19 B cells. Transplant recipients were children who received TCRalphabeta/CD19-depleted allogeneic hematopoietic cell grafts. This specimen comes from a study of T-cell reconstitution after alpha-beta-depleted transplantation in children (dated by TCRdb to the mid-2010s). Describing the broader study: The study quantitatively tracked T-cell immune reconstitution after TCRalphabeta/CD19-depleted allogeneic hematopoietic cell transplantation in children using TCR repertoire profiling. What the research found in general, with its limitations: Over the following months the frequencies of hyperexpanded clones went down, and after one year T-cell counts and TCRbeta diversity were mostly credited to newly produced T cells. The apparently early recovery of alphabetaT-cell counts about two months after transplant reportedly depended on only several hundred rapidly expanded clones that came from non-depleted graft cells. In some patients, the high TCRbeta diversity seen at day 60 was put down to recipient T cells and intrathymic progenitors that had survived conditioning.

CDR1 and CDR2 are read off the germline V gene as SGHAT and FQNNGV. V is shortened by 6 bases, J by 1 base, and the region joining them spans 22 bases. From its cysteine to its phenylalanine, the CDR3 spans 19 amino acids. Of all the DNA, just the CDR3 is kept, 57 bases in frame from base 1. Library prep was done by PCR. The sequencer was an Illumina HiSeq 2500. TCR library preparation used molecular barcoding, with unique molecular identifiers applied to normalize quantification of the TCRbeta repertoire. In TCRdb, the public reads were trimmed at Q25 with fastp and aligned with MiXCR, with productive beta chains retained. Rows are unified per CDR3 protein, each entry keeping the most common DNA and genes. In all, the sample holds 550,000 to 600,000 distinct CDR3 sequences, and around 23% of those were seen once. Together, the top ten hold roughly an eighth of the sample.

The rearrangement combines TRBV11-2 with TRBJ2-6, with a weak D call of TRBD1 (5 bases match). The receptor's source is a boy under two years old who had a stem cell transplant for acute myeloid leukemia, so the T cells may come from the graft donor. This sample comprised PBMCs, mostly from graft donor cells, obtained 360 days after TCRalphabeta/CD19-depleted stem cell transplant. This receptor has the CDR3 CASRSGRKGVGSGANVLTF. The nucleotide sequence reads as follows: TGTGCCAGCAGATCGGGTCGGAAAGGGGTCGGTTCTGGGGCCAACGTCCTGACTTTC.